This T cell receptor (beta chain) is drawn from a study of CD8+ T cells in alopecia areata. Study details: At a dose of 5 to 10 mg twice daily, oral tofacitinib was given to treated patients.

The sequencing template was cDNA reverse transcribed from extracted RNA. Only in-frame clones appear in the TCRdb table, and some are missing; sequencing was by immunoSEQ multiplex PCR. The sample includes 190,000 or so clones, 60% to 70% seen only once; the top ten take roughly 3.3%. Treatment noted: oral pan-JAK inhibitor, 5-10 mg twice daily. The length of the CDR3 is 13 residues. V was cut by 3 bases and J by 4 bases, with 9 bases left in between. Germline-derived CDR1 and CDR2 are LNHNV and YYDKDF (reference sequence). The source is a human donor with alopecia areata. This chain joins TRBV15 and TRBJ2-5; a possible D gene is TRBD2 (6 bases). This sample comprised CD4+ T cells sorted from blood, obtained at week 4, from a patient treated with tofacitinib. Written as DNA, the CDR3 is TGTGCCACCAGCAGCAGGAGGGTAGAGACCCAGTACTTC. Translated: CATSSRRVETQYF.